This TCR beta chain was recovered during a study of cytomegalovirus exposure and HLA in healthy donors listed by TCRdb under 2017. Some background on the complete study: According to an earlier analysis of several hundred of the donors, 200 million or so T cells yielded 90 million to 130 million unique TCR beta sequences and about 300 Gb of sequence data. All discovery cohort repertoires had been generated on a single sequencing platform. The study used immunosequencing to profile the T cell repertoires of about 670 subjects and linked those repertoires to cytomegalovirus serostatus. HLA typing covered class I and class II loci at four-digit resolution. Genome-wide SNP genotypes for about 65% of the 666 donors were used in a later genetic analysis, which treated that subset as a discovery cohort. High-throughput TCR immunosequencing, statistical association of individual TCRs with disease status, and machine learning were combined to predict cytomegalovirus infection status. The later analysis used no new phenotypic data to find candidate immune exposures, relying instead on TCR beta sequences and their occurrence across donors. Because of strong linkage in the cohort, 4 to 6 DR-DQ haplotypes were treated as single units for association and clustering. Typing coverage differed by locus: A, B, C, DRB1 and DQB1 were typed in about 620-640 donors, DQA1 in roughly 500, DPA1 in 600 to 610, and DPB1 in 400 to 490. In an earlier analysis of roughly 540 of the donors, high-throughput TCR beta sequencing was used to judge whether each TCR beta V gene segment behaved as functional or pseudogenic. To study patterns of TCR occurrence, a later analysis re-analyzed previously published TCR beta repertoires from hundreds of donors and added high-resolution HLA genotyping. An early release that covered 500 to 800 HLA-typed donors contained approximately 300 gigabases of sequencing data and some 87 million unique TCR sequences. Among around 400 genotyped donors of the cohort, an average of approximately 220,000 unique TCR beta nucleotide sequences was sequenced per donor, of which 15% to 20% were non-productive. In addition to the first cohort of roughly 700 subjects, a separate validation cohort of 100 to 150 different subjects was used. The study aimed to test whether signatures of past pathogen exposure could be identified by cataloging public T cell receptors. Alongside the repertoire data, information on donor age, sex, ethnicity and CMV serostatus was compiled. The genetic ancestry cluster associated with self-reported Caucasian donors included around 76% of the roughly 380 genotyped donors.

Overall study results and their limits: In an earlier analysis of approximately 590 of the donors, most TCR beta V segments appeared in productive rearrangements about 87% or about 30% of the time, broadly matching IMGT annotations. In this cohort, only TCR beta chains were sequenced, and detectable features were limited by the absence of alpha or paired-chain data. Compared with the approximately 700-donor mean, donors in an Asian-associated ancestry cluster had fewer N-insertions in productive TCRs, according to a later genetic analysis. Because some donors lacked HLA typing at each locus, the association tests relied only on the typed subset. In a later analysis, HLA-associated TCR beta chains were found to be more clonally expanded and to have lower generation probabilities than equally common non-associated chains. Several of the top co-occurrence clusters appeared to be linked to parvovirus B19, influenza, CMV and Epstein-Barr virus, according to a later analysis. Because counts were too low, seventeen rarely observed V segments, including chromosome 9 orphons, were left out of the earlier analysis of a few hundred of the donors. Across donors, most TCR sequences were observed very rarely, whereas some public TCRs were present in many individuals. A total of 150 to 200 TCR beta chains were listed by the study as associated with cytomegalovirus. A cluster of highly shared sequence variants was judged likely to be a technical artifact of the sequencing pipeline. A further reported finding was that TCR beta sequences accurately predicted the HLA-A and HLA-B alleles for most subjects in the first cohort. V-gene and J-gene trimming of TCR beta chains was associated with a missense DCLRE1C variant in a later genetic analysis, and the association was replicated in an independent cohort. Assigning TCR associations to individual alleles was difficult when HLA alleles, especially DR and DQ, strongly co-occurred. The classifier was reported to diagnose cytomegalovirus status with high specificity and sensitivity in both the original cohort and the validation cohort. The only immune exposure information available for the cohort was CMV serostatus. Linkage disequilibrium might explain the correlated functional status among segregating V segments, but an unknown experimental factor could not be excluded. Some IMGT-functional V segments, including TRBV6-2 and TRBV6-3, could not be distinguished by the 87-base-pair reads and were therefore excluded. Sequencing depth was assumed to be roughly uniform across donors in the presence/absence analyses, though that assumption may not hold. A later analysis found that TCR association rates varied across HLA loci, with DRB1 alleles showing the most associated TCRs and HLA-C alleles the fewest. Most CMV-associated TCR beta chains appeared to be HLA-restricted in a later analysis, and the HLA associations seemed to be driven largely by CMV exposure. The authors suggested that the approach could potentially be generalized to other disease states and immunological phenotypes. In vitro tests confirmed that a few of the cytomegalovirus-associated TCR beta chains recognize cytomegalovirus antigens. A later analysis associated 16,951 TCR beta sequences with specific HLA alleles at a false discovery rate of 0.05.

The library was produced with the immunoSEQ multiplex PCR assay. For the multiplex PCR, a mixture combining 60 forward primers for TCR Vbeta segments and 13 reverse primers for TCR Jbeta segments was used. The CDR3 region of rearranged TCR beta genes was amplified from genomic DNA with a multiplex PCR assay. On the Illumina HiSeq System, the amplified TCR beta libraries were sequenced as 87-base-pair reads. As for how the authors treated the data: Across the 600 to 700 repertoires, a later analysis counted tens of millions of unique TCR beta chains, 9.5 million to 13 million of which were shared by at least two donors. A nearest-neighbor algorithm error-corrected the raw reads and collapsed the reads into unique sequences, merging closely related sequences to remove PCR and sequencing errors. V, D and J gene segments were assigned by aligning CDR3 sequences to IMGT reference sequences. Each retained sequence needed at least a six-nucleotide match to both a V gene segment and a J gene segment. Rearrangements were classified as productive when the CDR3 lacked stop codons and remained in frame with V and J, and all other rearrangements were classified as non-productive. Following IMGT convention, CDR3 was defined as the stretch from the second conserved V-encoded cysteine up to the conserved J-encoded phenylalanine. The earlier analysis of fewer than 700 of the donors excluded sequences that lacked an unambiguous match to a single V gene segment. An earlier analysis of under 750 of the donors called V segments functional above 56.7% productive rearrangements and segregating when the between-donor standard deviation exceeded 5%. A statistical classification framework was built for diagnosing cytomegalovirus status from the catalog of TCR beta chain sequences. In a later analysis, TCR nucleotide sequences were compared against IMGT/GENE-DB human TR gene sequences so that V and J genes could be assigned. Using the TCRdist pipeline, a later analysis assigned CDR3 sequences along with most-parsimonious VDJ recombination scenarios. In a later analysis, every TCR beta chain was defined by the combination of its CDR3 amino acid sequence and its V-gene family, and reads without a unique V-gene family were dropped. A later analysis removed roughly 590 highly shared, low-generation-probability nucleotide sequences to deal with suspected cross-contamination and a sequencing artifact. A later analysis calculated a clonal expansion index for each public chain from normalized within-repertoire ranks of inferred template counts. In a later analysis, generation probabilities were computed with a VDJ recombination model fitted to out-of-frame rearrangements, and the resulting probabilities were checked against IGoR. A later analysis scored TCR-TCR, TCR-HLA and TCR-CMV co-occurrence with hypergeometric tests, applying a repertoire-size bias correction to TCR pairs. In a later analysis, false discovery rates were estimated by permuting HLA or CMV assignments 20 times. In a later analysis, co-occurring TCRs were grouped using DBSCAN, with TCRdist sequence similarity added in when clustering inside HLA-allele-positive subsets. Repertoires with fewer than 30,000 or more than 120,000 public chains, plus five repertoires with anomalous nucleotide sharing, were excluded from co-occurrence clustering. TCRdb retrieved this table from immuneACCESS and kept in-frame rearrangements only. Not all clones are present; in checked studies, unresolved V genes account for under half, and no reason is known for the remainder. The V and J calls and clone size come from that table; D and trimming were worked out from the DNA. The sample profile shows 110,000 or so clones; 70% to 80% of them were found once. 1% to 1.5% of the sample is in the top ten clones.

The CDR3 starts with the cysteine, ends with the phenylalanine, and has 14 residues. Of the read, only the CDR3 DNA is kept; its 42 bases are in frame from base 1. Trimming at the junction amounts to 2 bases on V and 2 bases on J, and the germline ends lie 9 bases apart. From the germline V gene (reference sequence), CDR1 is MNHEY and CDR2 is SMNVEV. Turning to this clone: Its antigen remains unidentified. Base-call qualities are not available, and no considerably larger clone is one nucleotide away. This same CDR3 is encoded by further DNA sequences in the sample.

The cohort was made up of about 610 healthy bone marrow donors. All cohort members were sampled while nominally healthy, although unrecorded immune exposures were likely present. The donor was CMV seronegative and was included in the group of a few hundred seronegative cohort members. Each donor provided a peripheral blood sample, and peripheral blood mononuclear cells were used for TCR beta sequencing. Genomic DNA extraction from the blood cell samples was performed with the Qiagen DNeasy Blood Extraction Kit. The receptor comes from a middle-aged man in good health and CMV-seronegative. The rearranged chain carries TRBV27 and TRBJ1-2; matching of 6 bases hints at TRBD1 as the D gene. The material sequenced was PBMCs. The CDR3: CASSLGGRNYGYTF. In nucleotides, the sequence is TGTGCCAGCAGTTTAGGGGGCAGAAACTATGGCTACACCTTC.